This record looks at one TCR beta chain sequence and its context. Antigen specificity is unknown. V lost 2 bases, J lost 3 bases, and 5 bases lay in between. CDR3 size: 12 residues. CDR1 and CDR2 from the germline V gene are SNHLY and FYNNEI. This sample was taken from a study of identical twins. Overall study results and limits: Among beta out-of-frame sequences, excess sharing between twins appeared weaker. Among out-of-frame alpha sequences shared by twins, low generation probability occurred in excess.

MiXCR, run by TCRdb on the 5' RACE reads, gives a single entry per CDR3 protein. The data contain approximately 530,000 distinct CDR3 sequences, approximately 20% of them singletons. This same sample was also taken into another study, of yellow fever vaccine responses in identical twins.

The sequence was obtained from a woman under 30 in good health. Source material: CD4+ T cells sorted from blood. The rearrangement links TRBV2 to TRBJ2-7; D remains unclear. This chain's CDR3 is CASSEQNYEQYF. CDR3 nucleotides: TGTGCCAGCAGTGAACAGAACTACGAGCAGTACTTC.